This T cell receptor beta chain was identified in a study of blood T cell repertoires in COVID-19. Assay used: immunoSEQ multiplex PCR; TCRdb lists only in-frame clones, some missing. The table lists 170,000 or so clones, about 85% of them singletons, with about 6.3% in the top ten. Germline values: CDR1 MDHEN, CDR2 SYDVKM. The ends were cut back, 4 bases at V and 0 bases at J, with 8 bases in the middle. There are 14 residues in the CDR3. The clonotype comes from a man aged 40-50 years who had recovered from COVID-19. The chain couples TRBV28 to TRBJ2-3; possibly TRBD1 for D (6 bases). Sample: PBMCs or T cells enriched from blood (not recorded which). The CDR3 reads CASSSGQSTDTQYF. As DNA, the CDR3 is TGTGCCAGCAGTTCCGGACAGAGCACAGATACGCAGTATTTT.